These 20 T cell receptor beta chains share one sample of origin, sequenced in a study of CD8+ T cells in alopecia areata. Treatment denoted: oral pan-JAK inhibitor, 5-10 mg twice daily. Sequencing used cDNA as its template, made by extracting RNA and reverse transcribing it. Some clones are missing from TCRdb's copy, which holds only in-frame ones; the method was immunoSEQ multiplex PCR. Of about 120,000 clones in the sample, less than 75% were seen once. The sequences come from CD8+ T cells sorted from blood, collected at week 4, from a patient treated with tofacitinib. Source of these receptors: a human donor with alopecia areata.

This clone was detected many times. The V call is TRBV29-1, the J call TRBJ2-1; TRBD1 matches at 7 bases. Germline CDR1 reads SQVTM; CDR2 reads ANQGSEA. The CDR3 is 15 residues long. V lost 2 bases, J lost 4 bases, and 8 bases stayed unmatched. The CDR3 DNA reads TGCAGCGTTGAAATTTGGGACAGCAAATACAATGAGCAGTTCTTC. Its translation is CSVEIWDSKYNEQFF.

This clone was counted only a few times. This chain uses TRBV27 with TRBJ2-7, with D possibly being TRBD2 (5 bases). Germline CDR1 MNHEY, CDR2 SMNVEV (reference sequence). The CDR3 covers 15 residues. With 7 bases removed from V and 0 bases from J, the gap between germline ends came to 16 bases. The CDR3 spells CASMEVGERSYEQYF. DNA for the CDR3: TGTGCCAGCATGGAGGTCGGGGAGCGCTCCTACGAGCAGTACTTC.

This clone was counted only a few times. The chain carries TRBV29-1 and TRBJ2-7; tentatively, D is TRBD1 (5 bases). CDR3 length equals 13 residues. The germline V gene has CDR1 SQVTM and CDR2 ANQGSEA. Trimming removed 7 bases from V and 3 bases from J, with 16 bases in between. The CDR3 spells CSAQGGENYEQYF. The CDR3, as DNA: TGCAGCGCTCAGGGTGGTGAAAACTACGAGCAGTACTTC.

This clone has a single count. Other DNA sequences of this sample code for an identical CDR3. The chain has TRBV6-5 and TRBJ1-2, with no clear D. The length of the CDR3 is 11 residues. The germline V gene encodes CDR1 MNHEY and CDR2 SVGAGI. The V and J ends lost 2 bases and 8 bases respectively, with 6 bases between them. Here the CDR3 DNA reads TGTGCCAGCAGTTACGGCGGAGGCTACACCTTC. This codes for CASSYGGGYTF.

This clone was seen once. The chain couples TRBV29-1 to TRBJ1-1; D is ambiguous. The CDR3 sequence is 12 residues long. V was cut by 6 bases and J by 6 bases, with 14 bases left in between. Germline lookup yields CDR1 SQVTM and CDR2 ANQGSEA. The CDR3: CSVAEQDPEAFF. The CDR3 region has the DNA TGCAGCGTCGCAGAACAAGACCCTGAAGCTTTCTTT.

The genes are TRBV23-1 and TRBJ1-4, with D unclear. TRBV23-1 is flagged as an ORF with uncertain function. The V end was cut by 0 bases, the J end by 2 bases, with 10 bases between. This CDR3 spans 16 amino acids. In DNA, the CDR3 is TGCGCCAGCAGTCAATCGTCCCGTCACACTAATGAAAAACTGTTTTTT. Protein sequence: CASSQSSRHTNEKLFF.

The sample holds a few counts of this clone. The chain is built from TRBV4-1 and TRBJ2-2; maybe TRBD2 (5 bases). V lost 0 bases, J lost 6 bases, and 8 bases lay in between. The CDR3 is made up of 14 amino acids. In germline, CDR1 is MGHRA, CDR2 YSYEKL. CDR3 sequence: CASSQERGSGELFF. CDR3 sequence (DNA): TGCGCCAGCAGCCAAGAAAGAGGGTCCGGGGAGCTGTTTTTT.

The chain links TRBV30 to TRBJ1-5; D is unresolved. Between the trimmed V and J ends, which lost 4 bases and 3 bases, there was a span of 10 bases. Per the germline V gene, CDR1 is GTSNPN and CDR2 is SVGIG (reference sequence). This CDR3 has 13 residues. CDR3 sequence (DNA): TGTGCCTGGACGGCAGGCAACAATCAGCCCCAGCATTTT. It codes for CAWTAGNNQPQHF.

The chain couples TRBV27 to TRBJ2-5; D is unresolved. This CDR3 comprises 15 residues. The V end lost 5 bases, the J end lost 3 bases, and 16 bases lay between the germline ends. Germline CDR1 MNHEY, CDR2 SMNVEV (reference sequence). In DNA form, the CDR3 reads TGTGCCAGCAGTCCCGGAAACCAACCCAAAGAGACCCAGTACTTC. Amino acids: CASSPGNQPKETQYF.

This chain joins TRBV4-1 and TRBJ2-7, with 8 bases fitting TRBD2. With 1 base clipped from V and 1 base from J, the junction kept 6 bases outside the gene matches. Germline V gene sequence: CDR1 MGHRA, CDR2 YSYEKL. The CDR3 is made up of 16 amino acids. DNA of the CDR3: TGCGCCAGCAGCCAAGGGCGGGGGGCCGTGTCCTACGAGCAGTACTTC. Translation gives CASSQGRGAVSYEQYF.

The chain recombines TRBV27 with TRBJ2-3; 8 bases map to TRBD2. Germline CDR1 MNHEY, CDR2 SMNVEV (reference sequence). V shed 2 bases, J shed 1 base, and the junction held 8 bases outside the gene matches. The CDR3 contains 17 residues. CDR3 sequence (DNA): TGTGCCAGCAGTTTAAGTCCTGAACTAGCGGGCACAGATACGCAGTATTTT. Residues: CASSLSPELAGTDTQYF.

The chain is built from TRBV6-6 and TRBJ1-4; D ambiguous. The length of the CDR3 is 14 residues. Trimming pared 5 bases from V and 8 bases from J, leaving 15 bases between. CDR1 is MNHNY and CDR2 is SVGAGI in the germline V gene (reference sequence). The DNA of the CDR3 is TGTGCCAGCAGTCGACGGCTTGCAAAGGAAAAACTGTTTTTT. Translating gives CASSRRLAKEKLFF.

The gene calls are TRBV28 and TRBJ1-1; D may be TRBD1 (5 bases). CDR3 length equals 19 residues. Trimming took off 3 bases at V and 0 bases at J, with 23 bases between the two ends. From germline, CDR1 is MDHEN and CDR2 SYDVKM. DNA for the CDR3: TGTGCCAGCAGTTTCTTTGGAGCGACGACAGAGGGCATGAACACTGAAGCTTTCTTT. Its protein product is CASSFFGATTEGMNTEAFF.

This rearrangement joins TRBV4-1 to TRBJ2-2, with 10 nucleotides matching TRBD2. CDR1 MGHRA and CDR2 YSYEKL come from the germline V gene. V lost 3 bases and J lost 5; bases outside the gene matches: 18. This CDR3 has 20 amino acids. The CDR3 DNA reads as TGCGCCAGCAGCCACCCGAGCCCGAGCGGGGGGGCCGAACGAACCGGGGAGCTGTTTTTT. Residues: CASSHPSPSGGAERTGELFF.

Written as DNA, the CDR3 is TGTGCCAGCAGCTTACAGGCGTTTATGGAGACCCAGTACTTC. This sequence encodes CASSLQAFMETQYF. The V gene is TRBV11-2, the J gene TRBJ2-5; no reliable D call. Trimming left V 2 bases short and J 5 bases short, with 12 bases between. Germline CDR1 and CDR2: SGHAT and FQNNGV. The CDR3 extends over 14 amino acids.

The genes are TRBV27 and TRBJ2-7, with 9 bases that match TRBD2. The CDR3 totals 18 residues. Germline V gene lookup returns CDR1 MNHEY and CDR2 SMNVEV (reference sequence). V lost 5 bases, J lost 2 bases, and 16 bases stayed unmatched. The CDR3 DNA reads as TGTGCCAGCAGTCGCGTCGAGTTGGCGGGGGGGATCGCCTACGAGCAGTACTTC. Its protein product is CASSRVELAGGIAYEQYF.

This clone appeared a few times. V usage is TRBV4-2 and J usage is TRBJ2-7; D unresolved. The length of the CDR3 is 16 residues. V dropped 4 bases and J dropped 0 bases, with 16 bases sitting between them. Germline V gene lookup returns CDR1 LGHNA and CDR2 YNFKEQ. The CDR3 DNA follows: TGTGCCAGCAGCCCTTCACCTTACGATGGCTCCTACGAGCAGTACTTC. Translated, it gives CASSPSPYDGSYEQYF.

The genes are TRBV7-8 and TRBJ1-6; D gene ambiguous. Germline V gene data show CDR1 as SGHVS and CDR2 as FQNEAQ. This CDR3 is built from 16 residues. Trimming pared 6 bases from V and 0 bases from J, leaving 12 bases between. The CDR3 DNA reads TGTGCCAGCAGTCTTAGAGGGAGCTCCTATAATTCACCCCTCCACTTT. This encodes CASSLRGSSYNSPLHF.

This clone was counted between two and nine times. V and J are TRBV25-1 and TRBJ2-5, with unresolved D. Deletions cut 4 bases from V and 0 bases from J, with 15 bases between. Germline CDR1 and CDR2: MGHDK and SYGVNS. The CDR3 totals 16 residues. The CDR3 reads CASSVFVGRNQETQYF. The DNA for the CDR3 is TGTGCCAGCAGTGTCTTCGTCGGGCGCAACCAAGAGACCCAGTACTTC.

This clone was observed a few times. The chain combines TRBV28 with TRBJ2-1; a weak D match, TRBD2 (6 bases). The CDR3 loop spans 16 amino acids. The germline gives CDR1 MDHEN, CDR2 SYDVKM. The V and J ends lost 3 bases and 0 bases respectively, with 12 bases between them. In DNA, the CDR3 is TGTGCCAGCAGTTTTTATCGGGGGAGCTCCTACAATGAGCAGTTCTTC. Protein: CASSFYRGSSYNEQFF.